Reported below is one T cell receptor beta chain. The record originates from a study of blood T cell repertoires in COVID-19. Across the whole study: Spain, Italy and the United States supplied samples that represented acute and convalescent COVID-19. PBMCs, B-cell-depleted T cells, or T cells were the source of the cDNA or gDNA that made up the material.

Original methodology: The assay estimated nucleated cells by amplifying reference gene primers. Generated by immunoSEQ multiplex PCR, the TCRdb table keeps only in-frame clones and is missing some. The DNA gave D and trimming, while V, J and clone size come from that table. The profile shows 60,000 to 95,000 clones, roughly 86% of them singletons. V gave up 0 bases and J gave up 8 bases, with 7 bases separating them. This CDR3 is built from 12 residues. Germline assignment: CDR1 SGHTA and CDR2 FQGTGA. This chain uses TRBV7-3 with TRBJ1-1; a possible D gene is TRBD1 (6 bases). This TCR was sampled from a woman aged 50 to 60 with acute or convalescent COVID-19. The source material was peripheral blood. CDR3 nucleotide sequence: TGTGCCAGCAGCTTAACAGGGACAGAAGCTTTCTTT. As protein: CASSLTGTEAFF.